The TCR beta chain under discussion was sequenced for a study of beta chain features in type 1 diabetes. At the level of the study: No patient-donor differences in age, gender, total cells or subset yield.

A few counts support this clone. Its antigen is still unknown. V lost 0 bases to trimming and J lost 5 bases, with 11 bases between them. The germline gives CDR1 SGDLS, CDR2 YYNGEE. This CDR3 spans 14 amino acids. Study outcomes and limitations: For type 1 diabetes patients, VDJ junctions showed fewer insertions and more deletions.

Of the isolated RNA, all was reverse transcribed, and so the sequenced material was expressed TCRB transcripts. Assay: immunoSEQ multiplex PCR; the TCRdb copy retains only in-frame clones and omits some. In the table there are about 620,000 clones, 15% to 19% of which are singletons. Sequencing input: naive CD4+ T cells from blood. The V gene is TRBV9, the J gene TRBJ2-5; possible D gene TRBD2, 6 bases. The TCR was taken from a man between 18 and 29 years old in good health. CDR3 nucleotide sequence: TGTGCCAGCAGCGTAGGAGGAGGGTGGGAGACCCAGTACTTC. Amino acid sequence: CASSVGGGWETQYF.